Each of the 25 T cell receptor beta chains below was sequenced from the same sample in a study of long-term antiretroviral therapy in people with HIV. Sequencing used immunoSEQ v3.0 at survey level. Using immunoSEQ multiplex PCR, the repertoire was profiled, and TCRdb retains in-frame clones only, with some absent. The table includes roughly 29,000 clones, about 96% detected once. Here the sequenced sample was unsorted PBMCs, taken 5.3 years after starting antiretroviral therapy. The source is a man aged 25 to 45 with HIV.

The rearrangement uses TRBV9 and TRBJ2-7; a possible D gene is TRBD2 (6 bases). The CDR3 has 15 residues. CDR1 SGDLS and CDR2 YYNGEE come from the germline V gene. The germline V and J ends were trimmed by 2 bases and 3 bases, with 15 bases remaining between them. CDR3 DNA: TGTGCCAGCAGCGTTTCGCCTAGCGCTAACTACGAGCAGTACTTC. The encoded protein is CASSVSPSANYEQYF.

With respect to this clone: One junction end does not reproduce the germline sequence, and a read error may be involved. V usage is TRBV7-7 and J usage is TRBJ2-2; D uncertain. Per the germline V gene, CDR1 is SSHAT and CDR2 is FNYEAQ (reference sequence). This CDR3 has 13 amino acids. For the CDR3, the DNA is TGTGCTAGCAGCTTATCCCACACCGGGGAGCTGTTTTTT. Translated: CASSLSHTGELFF.

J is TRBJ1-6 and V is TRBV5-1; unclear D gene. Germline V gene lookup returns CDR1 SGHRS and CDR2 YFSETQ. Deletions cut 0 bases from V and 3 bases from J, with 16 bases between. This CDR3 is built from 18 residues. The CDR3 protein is CASSLGNFQRIYNSPLHF. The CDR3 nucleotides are TGCGCCAGCAGCTTGGGAAATTTCCAGAGAATCTATAATTCACCCCTCCACTTT.

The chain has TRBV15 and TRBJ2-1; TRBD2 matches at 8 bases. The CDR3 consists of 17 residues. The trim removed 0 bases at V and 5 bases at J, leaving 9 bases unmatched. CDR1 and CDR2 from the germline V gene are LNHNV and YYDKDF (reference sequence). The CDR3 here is CATSREPTGLGDNEQFF. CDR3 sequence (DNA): TGTGCCACCAGCAGAGAGCCTACGGGACTAGGAGACAATGAGCAGTTCTTC.

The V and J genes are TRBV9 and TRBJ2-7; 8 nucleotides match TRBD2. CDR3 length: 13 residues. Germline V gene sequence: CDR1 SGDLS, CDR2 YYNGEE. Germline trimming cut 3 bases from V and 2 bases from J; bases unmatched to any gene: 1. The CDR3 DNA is TGTGCCAGCAGCGGTAGCGGGACCTACGAGCAGTACTTC. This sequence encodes CASSGSGTYEQYF.

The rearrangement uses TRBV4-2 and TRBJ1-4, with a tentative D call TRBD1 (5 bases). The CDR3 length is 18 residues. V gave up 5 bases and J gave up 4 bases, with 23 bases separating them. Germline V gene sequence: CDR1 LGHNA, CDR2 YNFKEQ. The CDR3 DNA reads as TGTGCCAGCAGCGAGCTATCAGCGACAGTCAAACGTAATGAAAAACTGTTTTTT. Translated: CASSELSATVKRNEKLFF.

The CDR3 region is CASSLGVRGNQPQHF. CDR3 sequence (DNA): TGTGCCAGCTCACTGGGGGTTAGGGGCAATCAGCCCCAGCATTTT. V gene TRBV18 combines with J gene TRBJ1-5; TRBD1 might be the D (5 bases). The V gene's germline CDR1 is KGHSH and CDR2 LQKENI. The CDR3 runs 15 residues. The ends were cut back, 4 bases at V and 2 bases at J, with 12 bases in the middle.

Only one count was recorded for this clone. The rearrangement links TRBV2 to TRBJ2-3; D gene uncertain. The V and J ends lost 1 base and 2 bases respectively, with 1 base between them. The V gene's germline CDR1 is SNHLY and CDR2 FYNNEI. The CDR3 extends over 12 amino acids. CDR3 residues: CASSEDTDTQYF. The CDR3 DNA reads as TGTGCCAGCAGTGAAGACACAGATACGCAGTATTTT.

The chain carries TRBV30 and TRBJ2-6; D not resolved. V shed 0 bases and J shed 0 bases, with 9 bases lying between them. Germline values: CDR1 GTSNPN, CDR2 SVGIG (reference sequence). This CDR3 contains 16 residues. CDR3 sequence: CAWSVLASSGANVLTF. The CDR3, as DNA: TGTGCCTGGAGTGTACTGGCCAGCTCTGGGGCCAACGTCCTGACTTTC.

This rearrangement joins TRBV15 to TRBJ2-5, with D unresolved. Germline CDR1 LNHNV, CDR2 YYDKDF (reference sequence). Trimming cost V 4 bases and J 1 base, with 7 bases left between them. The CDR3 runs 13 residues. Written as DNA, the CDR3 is TGTGCCACCAGCATAGGGCCCCAAGAGACCCAGTACTTC. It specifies CATSIGPQETQYF.

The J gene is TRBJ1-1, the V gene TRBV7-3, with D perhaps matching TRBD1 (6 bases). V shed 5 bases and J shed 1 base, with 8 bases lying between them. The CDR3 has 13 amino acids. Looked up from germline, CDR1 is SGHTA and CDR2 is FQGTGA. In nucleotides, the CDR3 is TGTGCCAGCAGCCAGGGGCAGAACACTGAAGCTTTCTTT. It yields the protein CASSQGQNTEAFF.

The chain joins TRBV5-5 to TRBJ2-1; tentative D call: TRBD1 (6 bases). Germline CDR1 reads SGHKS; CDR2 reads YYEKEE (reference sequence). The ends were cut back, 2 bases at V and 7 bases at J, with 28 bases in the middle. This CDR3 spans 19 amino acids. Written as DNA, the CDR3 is TGTGCCAGCAGCTTCTCCCAAATGGGACACCCTACTCGTTCGAATGAGCAGTTCTTC. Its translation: CASSFSQMGHPTRSNEQFF.

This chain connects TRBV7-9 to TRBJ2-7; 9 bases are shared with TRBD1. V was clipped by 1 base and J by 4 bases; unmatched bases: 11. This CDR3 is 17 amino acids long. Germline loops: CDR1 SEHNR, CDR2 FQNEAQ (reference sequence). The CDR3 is CASSLGGQGFLRYEQYF. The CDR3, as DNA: TGTGCCAGCAGCTTAGGAGGACAGGGGTTCCTAAGGTACGAGCAGTACTTC. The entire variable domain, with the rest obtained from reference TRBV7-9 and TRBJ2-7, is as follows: DTGVSQNPRHKITKRGQNVTFRCDPISEHNRLYWYRQTLGQGPEFLTYFQNEAQLEKSRLLSDRFSAERPKGSFSTLEIQRTEQGDSAMYLCASSLGGQGFLRYEQYFGPGTRLTVT.

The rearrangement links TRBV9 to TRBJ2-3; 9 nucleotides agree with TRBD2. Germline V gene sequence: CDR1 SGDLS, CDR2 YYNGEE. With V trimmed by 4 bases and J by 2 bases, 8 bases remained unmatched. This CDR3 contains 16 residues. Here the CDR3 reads CASSHVSSGNTDTQYF. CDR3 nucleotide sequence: TGTGCCAGCAGCCACGTCTCTAGCGGGAACACAGATACGCAGTATTTT.

The CDR3 nucleotides are TGTGCCAGCAGCTCCCGTCCCCGGGAGCGACCCTACGAGCAGTACTTC. This codes for CASSSRPRERPYEQYF. This rearrangement joins TRBV7-2 to TRBJ2-7; a possible D gene is TRBD2 (6 bases). V was shortened by 4 bases and J by 2 bases, with 18 bases between the two germline ends. CDR1 and CDR2 from the germline V gene are SGHTA and FQGNSA. The CDR3 runs to 16 residues.

DNA for the CDR3: TGTGCCAGTAGTATATCCTCGGGCGAGATCTCCTACAATGAGCAGTTCTTC. The encoded protein is CASSISSGEISYNEQFF. The chain has TRBV19 and TRBJ2-1; D uncertain. Germline V gene data show CDR1 as LNHDA and CDR2 as SQIVND (reference sequence). The CDR3 contains 17 residues. Trimming left V 2 bases short and J 0 bases short, with 14 bases between.

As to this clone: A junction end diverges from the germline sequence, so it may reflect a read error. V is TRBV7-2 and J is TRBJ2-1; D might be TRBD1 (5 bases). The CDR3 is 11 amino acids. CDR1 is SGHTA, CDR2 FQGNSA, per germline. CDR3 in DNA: TGTGCCAGCAGCTCTGCCAGGGTTGGGATCTTC. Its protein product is CASSSARVGIF.

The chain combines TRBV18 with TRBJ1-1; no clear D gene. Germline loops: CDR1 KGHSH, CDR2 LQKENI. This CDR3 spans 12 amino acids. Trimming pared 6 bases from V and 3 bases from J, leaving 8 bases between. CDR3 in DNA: TGTGCCAGCTCGAAACAAGACACTGAAGCTTTCTTT. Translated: CASSKQDTEAFF.

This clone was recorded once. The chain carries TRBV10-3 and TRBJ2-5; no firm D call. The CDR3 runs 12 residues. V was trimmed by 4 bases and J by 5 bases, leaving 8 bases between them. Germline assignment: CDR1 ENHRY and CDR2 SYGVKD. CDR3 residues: CAISALGETQYF. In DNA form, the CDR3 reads TGTGCCATCAGTGCCCTGGGGGAGACCCAGTACTTC.

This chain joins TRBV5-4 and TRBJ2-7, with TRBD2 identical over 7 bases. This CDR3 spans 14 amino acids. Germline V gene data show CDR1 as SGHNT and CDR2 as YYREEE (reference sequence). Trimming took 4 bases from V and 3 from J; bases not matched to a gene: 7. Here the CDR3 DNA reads TGTGCCAGCAGCGGGGGAACGGGGGGCTACGAGCAGTACTTC. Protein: CASSGGTGGYEQYF.

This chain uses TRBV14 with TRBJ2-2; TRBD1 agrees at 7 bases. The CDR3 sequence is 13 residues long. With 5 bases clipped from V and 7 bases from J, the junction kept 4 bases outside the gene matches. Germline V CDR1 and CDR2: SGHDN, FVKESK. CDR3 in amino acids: CASSDRAGGELFF. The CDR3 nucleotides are TGTGCCAGCAGCGACAGGGCTGGCGGGGAGCTGTTTTTT.

The CDR3 sequence: CASSEAGRNQPQHF. The CDR3 coding sequence is TGTGCCAGCAGTGAAGCAGGTAGAAATCAGCCCCAGCATTTT. The V and J genes are TRBV2 and TRBJ1-5; unclear D gene. CDR3 length: 14 residues. Germline V gene lookup returns CDR1 SNHLY and CDR2 FYNNEI. Trimming stripped 0 bases from V and 4 bases from J, with 7 bases between.

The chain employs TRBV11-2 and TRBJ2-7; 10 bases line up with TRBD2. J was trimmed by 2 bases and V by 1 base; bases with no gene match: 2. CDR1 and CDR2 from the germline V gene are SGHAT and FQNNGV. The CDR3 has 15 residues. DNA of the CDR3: TGTGCCAGCAGCTTAGGGAGCGGGGGGGCCTACGAGCAGTACTTC. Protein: CASSLGSGGAYEQYF.

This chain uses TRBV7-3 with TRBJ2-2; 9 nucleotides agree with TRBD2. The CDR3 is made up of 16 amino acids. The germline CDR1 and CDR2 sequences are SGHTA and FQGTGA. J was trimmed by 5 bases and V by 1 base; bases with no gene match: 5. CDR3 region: CASSLNGGGATGELFF. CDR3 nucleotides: TGTGCCAGCAGCTTAAACGGCGGGGGGGCAACCGGGGAGCTGTTTTTT.

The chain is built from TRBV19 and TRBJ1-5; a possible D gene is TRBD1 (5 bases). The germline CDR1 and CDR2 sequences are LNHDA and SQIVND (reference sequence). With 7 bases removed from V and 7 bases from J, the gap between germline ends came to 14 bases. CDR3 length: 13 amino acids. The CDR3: CASMGGYRQPQHF. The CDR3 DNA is TGTGCCAGTATGGGGGGGTATCGGCAGCCCCAGCATTTT.